One T cell receptor beta chain is described in this entry. CDR3 length: 15 residues. The V end lost 2 bases, the J end lost 4 bases, and 11 bases lay between the germline ends. Germline V gene data show CDR1 as MNHEY and CDR2 as SMNVEV (reference sequence). This entry belongs to a study of graft-versus-host responses after intestinal transplantation. Study-level information: Recipients underwent multivisceral, liver-intestinal, or isolated intestinal transplants. Once they had received anti-thymocyte globulin induction, all recipients took tacrolimus and steroids for 2 to 4 years.

There were some 200,000 CFSE-labeled responder cells plated together with some 200,000 irradiated, violet-dye-labeled stimulator cells. Clones were read by immunoSEQ multiplex PCR, and TCRdb kept only the in-frame ones, dropping some. The sample gives roughly 14,000 clones, more than 25% of which show up once; 1.5% to 2% is in the top ten. This chain uses TRBV27 with TRBJ1-4; D remains unclear. Sequenced here: alloreactive CD8+ T cells from a mixed lymphocyte reaction culture, sampled before intestinal transplant. As for subset: CFSE-low proliferating T cells sorted from approximately six-day pre-transplant mixed lymphocyte reaction (GvH or HvG direction). The clonotype was recovered from a human patient who received an intestinal transplant. The CDR3 reads CASSLMTGGNEKLFF. In DNA form, the CDR3 reads TGTGCCAGCAGTTTAATGACGGGAGGTAATGAAAAACTGTTTTTT.